This TCR beta chain was found in a study of T cell responses to AZD1222 COVID-19 vaccine (dated by TCRdb to about 2021). Some background on the complete study: AZD1222 recipients given second doses at about 4 weeks or at about 12 weeks were pooled, since spike-specific TCR depth and breadth were not found to differ between the two schedules. A total of about 230 trial participants underwent TCR sequencing, of whom roughly 210 received two doses of AZD1222 and some 25 received two doses of the MenACWY control vaccine. Trial participants were enrolled into age subgroups of 18-55, 56-69 and 70-plus years, which contained roughly 150, 30 and 60 TCR-sequenced participants, respectively.

The sample's time point label is to be understood as: baseline before first vaccination. Vaccinee samples came from UK trials COV001 and COV002, including a single-blind randomized controlled phase 2/3 trial of AZD1222 (ChAdOx1 nCoV-19) in healthy adults. For TCRbeta chain sequencing, PBMC samples were collected from trial participants at day 0 and at day 28 after the second dose. What the authors observed across the whole study: No day 14 peak-response samples were available, so repertoires were characterized only after the peak T cell response. In the small 56-69-year group, the increase in depth fell short of significance, most likely because of low power. Participants were mostly white British and included more females than males, and it was suggested by the authors that clonal diversity may have been underestimated. Conclusions about previously exposed vaccinees are limited, since just a handful of AZD1222 recipients were seropositive for SARS-CoV-2 at baseline. Reportedly, almost half of the unique spike-specific TCRs recognized epitopes lying outside the regions that are mutated in the B.1.351 and B.1.1.7 variants. After two AZD1222 doses, both the breadth and the depth of spike-specific TCRs were significantly higher than at day 0 and than in MenACWY recipients. The whole spike protein was spanned by vaccine-associated CD4 TCRs, and dominant responses were seen in regions 160-218 and 743-854.

On this clone: There is no known antigen for this receptor. Within one base of it there is no much larger clone, and no base qualities were kept.

The CDR3 measures 17 amino acids from cysteine to phenylalanine. Just CDR3 DNA is preserved here, 51 bases in frame from base 1. CDR1 is given as MRHNA and CDR2 as SNTAGT, both from the germline V gene. V loses 3 bases of germline sequence and J loses 5 bases, and the interval between the two ends is 20 bases. The CDR3 regions of human TCRbeta chains were analyzed by immunosequencing. In the source study's methods: Repertoire TCRs were matched against a reference library of SARS-CoV-2-specific TCRs generated with the MIRA antigen-specificity platform. Breadth was defined as the fraction of unique TCRs that were SARS-CoV-2-associated. Depth was defined as the fraction of total T cells that were SARS-CoV-2-associated. Using the MIRA data, every spike-specific TCR was mapped to the spike region that the TCR reacted to and assigned to either a CD4 or a CD8 class. Log10-transformed breadth and depth values were compared by one-way ANOVA with Sidak's multiple comparisons tests. TCRdb holds this immuneACCESS table with in-frame rearrangements only. Some clones are missing; in checked studies, unresolved V genes explain under half, and the rest has no known cause. V and J calls and clone size are given by that table; D and trimming were obtained from the DNA. This sample lists 130,000 to 150,000 clones; about 88% were detected once. The ten top clones hold around 5% of the sample.

Recombination joined TRBV6-4 with TRBJ2-1, and possibly TRBD2, on 5 matching bases. This specimen consisted of peripheral blood, obtained on day 0 of AZD1222 vaccination. The TCR was taken from an adult in good health. The CDR3 reads as follows: CASSEYRTGIRDNEQFF. The DNA sequence is TGTGCCAGCAGTGAGTATCGAACGGGAATTCGGGACAATGAGCAGTTCTTC.